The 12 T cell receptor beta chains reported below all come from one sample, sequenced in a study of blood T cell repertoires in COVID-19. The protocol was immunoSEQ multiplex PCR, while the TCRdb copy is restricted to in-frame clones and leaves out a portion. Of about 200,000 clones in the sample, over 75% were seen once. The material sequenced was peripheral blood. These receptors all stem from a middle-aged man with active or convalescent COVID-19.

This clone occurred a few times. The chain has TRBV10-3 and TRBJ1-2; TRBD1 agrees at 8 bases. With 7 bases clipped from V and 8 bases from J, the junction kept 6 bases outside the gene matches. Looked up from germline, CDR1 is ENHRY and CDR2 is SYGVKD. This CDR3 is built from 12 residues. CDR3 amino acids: CAITAGGGGYTF. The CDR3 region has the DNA TGTGCCATCACGGCAGGGGGCGGGGGCTACACCTTC.

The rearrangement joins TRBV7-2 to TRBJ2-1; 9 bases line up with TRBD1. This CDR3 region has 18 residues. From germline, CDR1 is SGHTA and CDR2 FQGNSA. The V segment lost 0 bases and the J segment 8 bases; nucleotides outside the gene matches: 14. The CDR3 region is CASSLASLRDRDSDEQFF. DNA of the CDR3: TGTGCCAGCAGCTTAGCTTCCTTGCGGGACAGGGATTCGGATGAGCAGTTCTTC.

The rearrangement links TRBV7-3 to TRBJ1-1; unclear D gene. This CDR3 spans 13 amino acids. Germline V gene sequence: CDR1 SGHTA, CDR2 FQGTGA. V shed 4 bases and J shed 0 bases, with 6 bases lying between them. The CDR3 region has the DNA TGTGCCAGCAGCTCATACTTGAACACTGAAGCTTTCTTT. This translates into CASSSYLNTEAFF.

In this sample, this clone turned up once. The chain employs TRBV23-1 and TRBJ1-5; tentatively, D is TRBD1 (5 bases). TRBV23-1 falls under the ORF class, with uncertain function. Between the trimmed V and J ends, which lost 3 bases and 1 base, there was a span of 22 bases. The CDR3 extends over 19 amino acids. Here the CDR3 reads CASSHLLARREESNQPQHF. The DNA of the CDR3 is TGCGCCAGCAGTCACCTGTTGGCCCGCAGGGAGGAAAGCAATCAGCCCCAGCATTTT.

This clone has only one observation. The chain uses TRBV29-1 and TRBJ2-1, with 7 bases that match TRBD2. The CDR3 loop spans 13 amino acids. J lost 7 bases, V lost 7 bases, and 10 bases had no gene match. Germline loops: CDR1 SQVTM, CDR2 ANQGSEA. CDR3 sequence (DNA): TGCAGCGCACCTAGCGGAGTAAGGAATGAGCAGTTCTTC. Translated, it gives CSAPSGVRNEQFF.

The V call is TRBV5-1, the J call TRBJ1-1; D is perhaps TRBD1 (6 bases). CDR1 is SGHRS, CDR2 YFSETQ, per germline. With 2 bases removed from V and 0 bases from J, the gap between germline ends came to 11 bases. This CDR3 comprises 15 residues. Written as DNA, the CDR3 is TGCGCCAGCAGCTTACAGGGTCAAGTGAACACTGAAGCTTTCTTT. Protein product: CASSLQGQVNTEAFF.

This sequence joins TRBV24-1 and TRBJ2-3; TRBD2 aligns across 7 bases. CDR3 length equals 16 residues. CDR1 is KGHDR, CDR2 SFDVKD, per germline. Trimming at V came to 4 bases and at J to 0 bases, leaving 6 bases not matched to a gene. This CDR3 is CATSESASGSTDTQYF. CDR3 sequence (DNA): TGTGCCACCAGTGAATCAGCTAGCGGAAGCACAGATACGCAGTATTTT.

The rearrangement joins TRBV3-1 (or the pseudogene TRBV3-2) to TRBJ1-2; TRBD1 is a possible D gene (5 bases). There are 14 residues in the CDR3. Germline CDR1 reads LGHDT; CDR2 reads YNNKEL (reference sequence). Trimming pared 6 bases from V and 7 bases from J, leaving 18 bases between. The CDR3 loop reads CASSRSEGAGGYTF. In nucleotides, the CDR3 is TGTGCCAGCAGTCGAAGTGAAGGGGCCGGTGGCTACACCTTC.

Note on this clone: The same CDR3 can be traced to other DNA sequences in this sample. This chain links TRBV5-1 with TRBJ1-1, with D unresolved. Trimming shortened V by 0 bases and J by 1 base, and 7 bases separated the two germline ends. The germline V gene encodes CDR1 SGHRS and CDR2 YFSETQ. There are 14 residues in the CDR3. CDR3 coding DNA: TGCGCCAGCAGCTTGGCCGCCGGGAACACTGAAGCTTTCTTT. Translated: CASSLAAGNTEAFF.

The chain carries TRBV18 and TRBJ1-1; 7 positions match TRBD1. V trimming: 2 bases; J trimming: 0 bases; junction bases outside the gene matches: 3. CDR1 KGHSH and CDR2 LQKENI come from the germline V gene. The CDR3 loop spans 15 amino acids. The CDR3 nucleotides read TGTGCCAGCTCACCAGCCGGGACAGTGAACACTGAAGCTTTCTTT. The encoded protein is CASSPAGTVNTEAFF.

CDR3 protein: CASSQGHSPTNEKLFF. CDR3 coding DNA: TGCGCCAGCAGCCAAGGGCACAGTCCAACTAATGAAAAACTGTTTTTT. V gene TRBV4-1 combines with J gene TRBJ1-4; D is undetermined. The CDR3 runs 16 residues. CDR1 MGHRA and CDR2 YSYEKL come from the germline V gene. Trimming took 1 base from V and 0 from J, leaving 9 bases between them.

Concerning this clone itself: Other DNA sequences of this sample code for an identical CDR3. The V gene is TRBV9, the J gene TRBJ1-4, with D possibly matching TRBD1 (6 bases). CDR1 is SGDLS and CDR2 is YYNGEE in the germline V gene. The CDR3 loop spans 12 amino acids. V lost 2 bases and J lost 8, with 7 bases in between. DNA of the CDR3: TGTGCCAGCAGCGTGCAGGGGGAAAAACTGTTTTTT. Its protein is CASSVQGEKLFF.